This entry lists 13 T cell receptor beta chains sequenced from one sample in a study of T cell responses to AZD1222 COVID-19 vaccine. Libraries were prepared by immunoSEQ multiplex PCR; TCRdb keeps only in-frame clonotypes and omits some of them. The sample yields over 110,000 clones, 90% to 95% seen once. Sequenced here: peripheral blood, sampled after recovery from COVID-19. Receptor source: an adult who had recovered from COVID-19.

The rearrangement uses TRBV7-9 and TRBJ2-1; D gene ambiguous. The length of the CDR3 is 13 residues. Looked up from germline, CDR1 is SEHNR and CDR2 is FQNEAQ (reference sequence). Trimming took off 7 bases at V and 4 bases at J, with 11 bases between the two ends. Written as DNA, the CDR3 is TGTGCCAGCATCTTGGACGGTTACAATGAGCAGTTCTTC. Its protein product is CASILDGYNEQFF.

The chain recombines TRBV6-2 or TRBV6-3 with TRBJ2-5, with a tentative D call TRBD1 (6 bases). This CDR3 is 16 amino acids long. Germline CDR1 MNHEY, CDR2 SVGEGT. V lost 2 bases and J 1 base, leaving 14 bases between the germline ends. The CDR3 region has the DNA TGTGCCAGCAGTTACAGGCCAGGGGTCGTCCAAGAGACCCAGTACTTC. This encodes CASSYRPGVVQETQYF.

The rearrangement uses TRBV7-9 and TRBJ1-6, with D maybe TRBD1 (5 bases). Germline V gene lookup returns CDR1 SEHNR and CDR2 FQNEAQ (reference sequence). V was cut by 5 bases and J by 4 bases, with 12 bases left in between. The CDR3 is 15 amino acids. The CDR3 region has the DNA TGTGCCAGCAGCGCCGGGACGGTGTATAATTCACCCCTCCACTTT. Its translation: CASSAGTVYNSPLHF.

CDR3 region: CASRQETPSNQPQHF. The CDR3 nucleotides are TGTGCCAGCCGACAGGAAACCCCTAGCAATCAGCCCCAGCATTTT. The chain uses TRBV28 and TRBJ1-5; tentatively, D is TRBD1 (6 bases). Germline V CDR1 and CDR2: MDHEN, SYDVKM. The CDR3 spans 15 residues. Trimming left V 8 bases short and J 0 bases short, with 14 bases between.

In DNA, the CDR3 is TGTGCCAGCTCACCACGGGGCTACGAGCAGTACTTC. It codes for CASSPRGYEQYF. The genes are TRBV18 and TRBJ2-7; D remains unclear. The CDR3 has 12 amino acids. Germline CDR1 is KGHSH and CDR2 is LQKENI. V was shortened by 1 base and J by 3 bases, with 4 bases between the two germline ends.

This chain uses TRBV10-1 with TRBJ1-1, with 7 nucleotides matching TRBD1. Germline loops: CDR1 WNHNN, CDR2 SYGVQD (reference sequence). Trimming took 2 bases from V and 5 from J; bases not matched to a gene: 2. This CDR3 has 13 residues. The CDR3 nucleotides read TGCGCCAGCAGTGAGCAGGGGGTAACTGAAGCTTTCTTT. It codes for CASSEQGVTEAFF.

This clone was detected a few times. The rearrangement joins TRBV11-1 to TRBJ2-1; maybe TRBD1 (5 bases). There are 12 residues in the CDR3. Trimming cost V 2 bases and J 7 bases, with 6 bases left between them. Looked up from germline, CDR1 is SGHAT and CDR2 is FQDESV (reference sequence). CDR3 region: CASSLKGNEQFF. The CDR3 DNA is TGTGCCAGCAGCTTAAAGGGGAATGAGCAGTTCTTC.

The chain has TRBV7-3 and TRBJ2-5; 9 nucleotides agree with TRBD1. The CDR3 loop spans 13 amino acids. CDR1 SGHTA and CDR2 FQGTGA come from the germline V gene. V lost 3 bases to trimming and J lost 5 bases; unmatched junction nucleotides: 1. In nucleotides, the CDR3 is TGTGCCAGCAGCTTCGACAGGGGGGAGACCCAGTACTTC. Translating gives CASSFDRGETQYF.

The rearrangement links TRBV7-9 to TRBJ2-3; the match to TRBD2 covers 11 bases. The CDR3 loop spans 15 amino acids. V was clipped by 5 bases and J by 3 bases; unmatched bases: 4. The germline CDR1 and CDR2 sequences are SEHNR and FQNEAQ (reference sequence). CDR3 in DNA: TGTGCCAGCAGCCGAACTAGCGGGAGAACAGATACGCAGTATTTT. Translation gives CASSRTSGRTDTQYF.

The chain is built from TRBV6-2 or TRBV6-3 and TRBJ2-3; possible D gene TRBD2, 5 bases. The V gene lost 2 bases and the J gene lost 2 bases, with 8 bases spanning the gap. Germline values: CDR1 MNHEY, CDR2 SVGEGT. The CDR3 consists of 14 residues. The CDR3 coding sequence is TGTGCCAGCAGTTACCCGGGGTCCACAGATACGCAGTATTTT. This codes for CASSYPGSTDTQYF.

The chain carries TRBV28 and TRBJ2-2; TRBD1 matches at 10 bases. Trimming took 8 bases from V and 3 from J; bases not matched to a gene: 6. Looked up from germline, CDR1 is MDHEN and CDR2 is SYDVKM. This CDR3 comprises 15 residues. CDR3 sequence (DNA): TGTGCCAGCTACCCCGGGACAGGGGACACCGGGGAGCTGTTTTTT. As protein: CASYPGTGDTGELFF.

Of note for this clone: The junction differs from germline at one of its ends, possibly a read error. The V gene is TRBV10-3, the J gene TRBJ2-1, with TRBD2 identical over 10 bases. From germline, CDR1 is ENHRY and CDR2 SYGVKD. CDR3 size: 13 residues. The CDR3 is CAFSGRALGEQFF. The CDR3 DNA reads TGTGCCTTCAGCGGGAGGGCCCTTGGTGAGCAGTTCTTC.

The CDR3: CAISVGTDNSPLHF. The CDR3 DNA is TGTGCCATCAGCGTCGGGACAGATAATTCACCCCTCCACTTT. This chain joins TRBV10-3 and TRBJ1-6; 7 positions agree with TRBD1. Germline CDR1 ENHRY, CDR2 SYGVKD. The CDR3 contains 14 residues. J was trimmed by 5 bases and V by 6 bases; bases with no gene match: 4.